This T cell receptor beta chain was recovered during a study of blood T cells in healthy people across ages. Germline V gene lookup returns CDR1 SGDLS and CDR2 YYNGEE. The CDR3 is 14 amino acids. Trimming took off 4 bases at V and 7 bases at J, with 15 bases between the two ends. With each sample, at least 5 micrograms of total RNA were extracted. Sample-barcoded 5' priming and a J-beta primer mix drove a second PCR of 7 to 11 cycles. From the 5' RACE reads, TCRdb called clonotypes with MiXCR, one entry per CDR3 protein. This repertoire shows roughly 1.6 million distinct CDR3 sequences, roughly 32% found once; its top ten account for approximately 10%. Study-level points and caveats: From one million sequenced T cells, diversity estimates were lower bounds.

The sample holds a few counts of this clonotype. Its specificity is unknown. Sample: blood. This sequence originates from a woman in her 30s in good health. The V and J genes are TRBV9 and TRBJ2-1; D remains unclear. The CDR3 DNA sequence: TGTGCCAGCAGCCCCCATCCGTCTGAAAATGAGCAGTTCTTC. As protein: CASSPHPSENEQFF. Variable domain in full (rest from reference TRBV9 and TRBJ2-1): DSGVTQTPKHLITATGQRVTLRCSPRSGDLSVYWYQQSLDQGLQFLIQYYNGEERAKGNILERFSAQQFPDLHSELNLSSLELGDSALYFCASSPHPSENEQFFGPGTRLTVL.